The rows below give T cell receptor beta chains drawn from one sample of a study of T-cell memory formation after mild COVID-19. TCRdb reprocessed the 5' RACE reads with MiXCR, giving one entry per CDR3 protein. The table lists approximately 410,000 distinct CDR3 sequences, about a quarter of them singletons. The sequenced sample was PBMCs or a T cell subset sorted from them (not recorded which). The source of these receptors is an adult woman who had mild COVID-19 (a few samples of this study predate the infection). Cell type and time point are not known. Both conserved end residues are part of each CDR3. The D gene is left open where the match is weak. The size field is filled for only some rows; it gives once, few, many or a size class.

TRBV4-1	-	once	TRBJ2-3	CASSQVQGSSTDTQYF	TGCGCCAGCAGCCAAGTACAGGGCTCTAGCACAGATACGCAGTATTTT
TRBV6-2/TRBV6-3	-	-	TRBJ2-1	CASSYGTIPNEQFF	TGTGCCAGCAGTTACGGTACTATCCCCAATGAGCAGTTCTTC
TRBV18	TRBD1	many	TRBJ2-3	CASSSGQGSTDTQYF	TGTGCCAGCTCATCAGGACAGGGGAGCACAGATACGCAGTATTTT
TRBV7-9	TRBD2	-	TRBJ2-3	CASSFLLPGTSPDTQYF	TGTGCCAGCAGCTTCCTCCTACCCGGGACTAGCCCAGATACGCAGTATTTT
TRBV4-1	-	few	TRBJ2-1	CASSHLDSREQFF	TGCGCCAGCAGCCACCTAGACTCCCGTGAGCAGTTCTTC
TRBV24-1	-	-	TRBJ2-1	CATSDTRTSQAGDEQFF	TGTGCCACCAGTGACACCAGGACGAGCCAGGCGGGCGATGAGCAGTTCTTC
TRBV5-1	-	many	TRBJ2-3	CASSLAGGDTQYF	TGTGCCAGCAGCTTAGCTGGTGGAGATACGCAGTATTTT
TRBV7-9	-	-	TRBJ2-5	CASSKTLDREETQYF	TGTGCCAGCAGCAAGACACTAGATAGGGAAGAGACCCAGTACTTC
TRBV5-1	TRBD1	many	TRBJ1-1	CASSPGQRNTEAFF	TGTGCCAGCAGTCCGGGACAGCGGAACACTGAAGCTTTCTTT
TRBV5-1	-	-	TRBJ1-1	CASSLVSLNTEAFF	TGCGCCAGCAGCTTGGTTAGTCTGAACACTGAAGCTTTCTTT
TRBV11-3	-	-	TRBJ2-1	CASSPGAPYNEQFF	TGTGCCAGCAGCCCCGGTGCTCCCTACAATGAGCAGTTCTTC
TRBV12-3/TRBV12-4	TRBD2	few	TRBJ2-5	CASSPSGARETQYF	TGTGCCAGCAGTCCTAGCGGGGCCCGGGAGACCCAGTACTTC
TRBV24-1	TRBD1	-	TRBJ1-1	CATKQGWDTEAFF	TGTGCCACCAAACAGGGGTGGGACACTGAAGCTTTCTTT
TRBV27	TRBD1	few	TRBJ2-1	CASSFDRVKGNEQFF	TGTGCCAGCAGTTTCGACAGGGTGAAAGGCAATGAGCAGTTCTTC